The clone carrying this TCR beta chain has a single count. This sample is part of a study of blood T cell repertoires in COVID-19. Whole-study context: Spain, Italy and the United States supplied samples that represented acute and convalescent COVID-19. The analysed material was cDNA or gDNA that came from T cells, B-cell-depleted T cells, or PBMCs.

Clones were read by immunoSEQ multiplex PCR, and TCRdb kept only the in-frame ones, dropping some. The sample holds approximately 130,000 clones, more than 75% seen once. Sequences were obtained from peripheral blood. The receptor was derived from a human donor in a cohort sampled during active COVID-19.

CDR3 amino acids: CASSPHQGTGNTIYF. The CDR3 DNA is TGTGCCAGCAGCCCCCACCAGGGAACTGGAAACACCATATATTTT. The rearrangement uses TRBV9 and TRBJ1-3, with D tentatively TRBD1 (5 bases). This CDR3 is 15 amino acids long. Trimming cost V 4 bases and J 2 bases, with 13 bases left between them. The germline gives CDR1 SGDLS, CDR2 YYNGEE.